This TCR beta chain was captured in a study of blood T cell repertoires in COVID-19. Authors' data handling: Nucleated cell number was recorded as an estimate derived from reference gene primer amplification. Method: immunoSEQ multiplex PCR; TCRdb's copy keeps in-frame clones and lacks some. The V and J calls and clone size come from that table; D and trimming were worked out from the DNA. Among tens of thousands of clones listed, more than 70% were seen once. The germline CDR1 and CDR2 sequences are LGHDT and YNNKEL (reference sequence). The CDR3 consists of 13 residues. Trimming at V came to 7 bases and at J to 5 bases, leaving 7 bases not matched to a gene.

Sequencing was carried out using peripheral blood. This clonotype originated in a human donor in a cohort sampled during active COVID-19. The chain combines TRBV3-1 (or the pseudogene TRBV3-2) with TRBJ1-1; TRBD1 aligns across 7 bases. DNA of the CDR3: TGTGCCAGCACAAGGGGGCTTCTGACTGAAGCTTTCTTT. Translated: CASTRGLLTEAFF.